This T cell receptor beta chain was observed in a study of OX40 agonist ivuxolimab in advanced cancers. Study-wide background: Patients receiving dose escalation had hepatocellular carcinoma, melanoma, renal cell or head and neck cancer. Those enrolled were roughly 85% male, with a mean age of 60 years and ages from about 20 to 90. Three partial responders included one hepatocellular carcinoma patient and two cutaneous melanoma patients. General study results and limits: Expanded peripheral T-cell antigen specificity went undetermined.

Here immunoSEQ multiplex PCR was the method, and the copy in TCRdb shows in-frame clones only, minus some. The data show roughly 63,000 clones, approximately 90% seen once. Worth noting for this clone: Its target is not known.

Germline lookup yields CDR1 MNHEY and CDR2 SVGAGI. The CDR3 has 14 residues. The ends lost 7 bases at V and 2 bases at J; junction bases unmatched: 5. Sample: CD4+ or CD8+ T cells sorted from blood, taken in a trial of the OX40 agonist ivuxolimab. The chain has TRBV6-5 and TRBJ2-7; 10 nucleotides match TRBD2. The sequence was collected from an adult with an advanced solid tumor such as melanoma, head and neck, liver or kidney cancer. The CDR3 region is CASISSGGAYEQYF. The CDR3 region has the DNA TGTGCCAGCATATCGAGCGGGGGGGCCTACGAGCAGTACTTC.